The 2 T cell receptor beta chains below were found in one sample sequenced in a study of PD-1 blockade in classical Hodgkin lymphoma. This table comes from immunoSEQ multiplex PCR, and its TCRdb copy is limited to in-frame clones, with some not included. This sample has about 19,000 clones; roughly 90% occur once, and the top ten carry 4.5% to 5%. The time point denotes: cycle 4 day 1 (C4D1), after six to seven weeks of nivolumab. Each patient's relapse followed autologous stem cell transplantation, and brentuximab vedotin exposure varied. Investigators obtained CD8+ T cells from thawed PBMCs by magnetic negative selection. Sequenced here: CD8+ T cells from blood, sampled before the fourth cycle of nivolumab. These receptors were collected from a human donor with classical Hodgkin lymphoma.

This chain connects TRBV2 to TRBJ2-3; possible D gene TRBD2, 6 bases. The length of the CDR3 is 15 residues. Trimming took 2 bases from V and 4 from J, leaving 13 bases between them. Germline CDR1 and CDR2: SNHLY and FYNNEI. This chain's CDR3 is CASSELGGKADTQYF. CDR3 DNA sequence: TGTGCCAGCAGTGAACTCGGAGGGAAGGCAGATACGCAGTATTTT.

This sequence joins TRBV6-1 and TRBJ2-7; 14 nucleotides match TRBD2. CDR1 and CDR2 from the germline V gene are MNHNS and SASEGT. CDR3 length equals 18 residues. V trimming: 3 bases; J trimming: 6 bases; junction bases outside the gene matches: 13. The CDR3: CASSETYIGTSGSIEQYF. As DNA, the CDR3 is TGTGCCAGCAGTGAGACCTATATCGGGACTAGCGGGAGTATCGAGCAGTACTTC.